This TCR beta chain was sequenced for a study of blood T cell repertoires in COVID-19 (dated by TCRdb to about 2020). Concerning the study at large: Samples covering the acute and convalescent phases of COVID-19 were provided by collaborators in the United States, Italy and Spain. The material from the prospective study consisted of cDNA or gDNA derived from T cells, B-cell-depleted T cells, or PBMCs. Where available, HLA class I and class II types were obtained from metadata supplied by the sample provider rather than from assay-based typing. The repertoires were made available in a free public database intended to serve as a resource for research on the immune response to SARS-CoV-2. Sample metadata almost always included a de-identified subject ID, COVID-19 status, age in years and sex. The dataset comprised deeply sampled blood TCRbeta repertoires from subjects exposed to, actively infected with, or recovered from COVID-19. The samples were drawn from two sources: the first 160 participants of the ongoing ImmuneRACE study, and over 1,000 subjects contributed by 6 global collaborators. Overall results and qualifications from the work: How much clinical and demographic metadata was included differed by source and by participant, and the metadata was provided uncurated.

TCRbeta CDR3 regions were amplified from genomic DNA by means of the immunoSEQ Assay, a bias-controlled multiplex PCR. Under the source paper's analysis protocol: Within the assay, amplification of reference gene primers was used to estimate how many nucleated cells each sample contained. To quantify the absolute abundance of each unique TCRbeta CDR3 rearrangement, sequence reads were collapsed and filtered. For each sample, productive Simpson clonality was calculated by taking the square root of Simpson's diversity index across productive rearrangements. TCRdb mirrors the immuneACCESS table, restricted to in-frame sequences. Some clones are absent from its copies; in checked studies, under half trace to an unresolved V gene, and the reason for the others is unknown. V and J calls and clone size are those listed in that table; D and trimming were worked out from the DNA. The sample table holds around 320,000 clones, of which around 90% were seen once. Of the sample, approximately 2% is held by the ten largest clones.

Ends trimmed: V by 3 bases, J by 3 bases; bases unmatched to a gene: 3. From the cysteine up to the phenylalanine, the CDR3 has a length of 14 residues. Here the CDR3 DNA is all that survives: 42 bases in frame from base 1. Looking up the germline V gene (reference sequence) yields CDR1 LNHDA and CDR2 SQIVND. Whole blood was collected in K2EDTA tubes by collaborating institutions according to the institutions' own protocols. For TCRbeta analysis, collaborators shipped samples in one of three forms: frozen whole blood, isolated PBMCs, or DNA extracted from either of those sample types. As concerns this clone: Its antigen is unknown. There are no base qualities to consult, and no much larger clone falls within one base.

In this chain, TRBV19 is recombined with TRBJ1-2; TRBD1 matches 8 bases in the middle. This sequence originates from a man aged 18 to 30 with active or convalescent COVID-19. Source material: peripheral blood. DNA sequence: TGTGCCAGTAGTATCGGGACAGGTGACTATGGCTACACCTTC. It codes for CASSIGTGDYGYTF.